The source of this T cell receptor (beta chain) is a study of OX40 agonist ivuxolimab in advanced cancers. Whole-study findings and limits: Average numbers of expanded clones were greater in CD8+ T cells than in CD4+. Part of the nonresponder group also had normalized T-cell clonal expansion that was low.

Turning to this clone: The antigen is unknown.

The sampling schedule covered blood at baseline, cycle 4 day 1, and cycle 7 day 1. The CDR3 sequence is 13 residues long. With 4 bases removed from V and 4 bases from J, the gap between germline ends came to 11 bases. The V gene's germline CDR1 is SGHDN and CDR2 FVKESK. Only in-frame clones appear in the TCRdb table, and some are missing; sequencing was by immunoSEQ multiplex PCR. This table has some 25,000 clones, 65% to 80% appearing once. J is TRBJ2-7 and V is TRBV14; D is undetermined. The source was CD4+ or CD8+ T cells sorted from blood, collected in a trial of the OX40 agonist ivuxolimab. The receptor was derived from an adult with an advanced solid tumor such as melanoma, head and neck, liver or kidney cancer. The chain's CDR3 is CASSPSSAYEQYF. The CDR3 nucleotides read TGTGCCAGCAGCCCTTCCAGTGCTTACGAGCAGTACTTC.